These T cell receptor beta chains were read from a single sample in a study of blood T cell repertoires in COVID-19. Sequenced by immunoSEQ multiplex PCR; TCRdb stores in-frame clones only, minus some. The data show 150,000 or so clones, about 87% seen once. The specimen was peripheral blood. These receptor sequences come from an older man with acute or convalescent COVID-19. CDR3s include the opening cysteine and the closing phenylalanine or tryptophan. Each record gives: V gene, D gene, clone size, J gene, CDR3 protein, CDR3 DNA. The D gene is left open where the match is weak. Clone size is stated in some rows and not others, as once, few, many or a class when expanded.

TRBV5-1	NA	NA	TRBJ2-1	CASSLASRIGEQFF	TGCGCCAGCAGCTTGGCGTCTCGAATCGGTGAGCAGTTCTTC
TRBV6-5	NA	NA	TRBJ1-4	CASSKQGGTNEKLFF	TGTGCCAGCAGCAAACAGGGCGGAACTAATGAAAAACTGTTTTTT
TRBV3-1/TRBV3-2	NA	NA	TRBJ1-1	CASSQDLGVISGTEAFF	TGTGCCAGCAGCCAAGATTTGGGTGTAATCTCGGGCACTGAAGCTTTCTTT
TRBV6-6	TRBD2	NA	TRBJ2-1	CASTRTSGYNEQFF	TGTGCCAGCACCCGGACTAGCGGATACAATGAGCAGTTCTTC
TRBV29-1	TRBD2	NA	TRBJ2-7	CSVEGLAGGSYEQYF	TGCAGCGTTGAGGGACTAGCGGGAGGGAGCTACGAGCAGTACTTC
TRBV7-3	TRBD2	NA	TRBJ2-1	CASSLIGLAGMGNEQFF	TGTGCCAGCAGCTTAATAGGTCTAGCGGGAATGGGCAATGAGCAGTTCTTC
TRBV18	NA	few	TRBJ1-2	CASSPGSRLDYGYTF	TGTGCCAGCTCACCGGGGAGCAGGCTCGACTATGGCTACACCTTC
TRBV5-1	TRBD1	NA	TRBJ1-3	CASSTSPGQFSGNTIYF	TGCGCCAGCAGCACATCACCGGGACAGTTCTCTGGAAACACCATATATTTT
TRBV5-1	TRBD1	NA	TRBJ2-2	CASSLIGGTGRTGELFF	TGCGCCAGCAGCTTGATTGGGGGGACAGGGCGGACCGGGGAGCTGTTTTTT
TRBV27	TRBD2	NA	TRBJ2-3	CASRAGTSGSGTDTQYF	TGTGCCAGCAGAGCCGGGACTAGCGGGAGCGGGACAGATACGCAGTATTTT
TRBV6-2/TRBV6-3	NA	NA	TRBJ2-4	CASSYDLSRGYFPNIQYF	TGTGCCAGCAGTTACGACCTCTCCAGGGGCTATTTCCCGAACATTCAGTACTTC
TRBV6-5	NA	NA	TRBJ1-2	CATSSPSGGYTF	TGTGCCACCTCATCCCCCTCCGGTGGCTACACCTTC
TRBV30	NA	NA	TRBJ1-6	CAWSVGIADSPLHF	TGTGCCTGGAGTGTGGGTATTGCGGATTCACCCCTCCACTTT
TRBV28	NA	once	TRBJ2-1	CASSSWGGAFHEQFF	TGTGCCAGCAGTTCTTGGGGGGGCGCGTTCCATGAGCAGTTCTTC
TRBV28	NA	NA	TRBJ2-2	CASSSLNRLGVTGELFF	TGTGCCAGCAGTTCCCTCAATAGACTAGGCGTTACCGGGGAGCTGTTTTTT
TRBV28	TRBD2	NA	TRBJ2-3	CASSFVGLAGGADTQYF	TGTGCCAGCAGTTTTGTAGGACTAGCGGGAGGGGCAGATACGCAGTATTTT
TRBV30	TRBD1	NA	TRBJ2-3	CAWGTGGADTQYF	TGTGCCTGGGGGACAGGGGGAGCAGATACGCAGTATTTT
TRBV5-5	NA	NA	TRBJ2-1	CASSSYGGLSYNEQFF	TGTGCCAGCAGCTCCTACGGGGGTCTCTCCTACAATGAGCAGTTCTTC
TRBV27	TRBD2	few	TRBJ2-1	CASSLSLAGDNEQFF	TGTGCCAGCAGTTTATCCCTAGCGGGAGACAATGAGCAGTTCTTC
TRBV28	TRBD1	NA	TRBJ1-1	CASRRGGAGNTEAFF	TGTGCCAGCAGACGAGGGGGCGCCGGGAACACTGAAGCTTTCTTT
TRBV5-1	TRBD1	NA	TRBJ1-6	CASSLGSFRDRVNSPLHF	TGCGCCAGCAGCTTGGGGTCCTTCCGGGACAGGGTGAATTCACCCCTCCACTTT
TRBV12-3/TRBV12-4	NA	few	TRBJ1-5	CASGRTVNQPQHF	TGTGCCAGCGGCCGGACAGTAAATCAGCCCCAGCATTTT
TRBV12-5	NA	NA	TRBJ1-3	CASGHSGNTIYF	TGTGCTAGTGGGCACTCAGGAAACACCATATATTTT
TRBV24-1	NA	NA	TRBJ2-3	CATSDSGLQGVADTQYF	TGTGCCACCAGTGACTCTGGGCTTCAGGGTGTTGCAGATACGCAGTATTTT
TRBV4-1	NA	NA	TRBJ2-1	CASSQEGGGALYNEQFF	TGCGCCAGCAGCCAAGAAGGAGGGGGGGCACTTTACAATGAGCAGTTCTTC
TRBV5-5	TRBD1	NA	TRBJ1-2	CASSLVTGNYGYTF	TGTGCCAGCAGCTTGGTGACAGGGAACTATGGCTACACCTTC
TRBV12-3/TRBV12-4	NA	NA	TRBJ2-1	CASRIAGYNEQFF	TGTGCCAGCAGGATAGCTGGTTACAATGAGCAGTTCTTC
TRBV10-3	TRBD2	once	TRBJ2-5	CAISDLSGGQETQYF	TGTGCCATCAGTGACCTTAGCGGGGGGCAAGAGACCCAGTACTTC
TRBV27	NA	NA	TRBJ2-1	CASSPRQGGSMNYNEQFF	TGTGCCAGCAGTCCTCGCCAGGGTGGGTCCATGAATTACAATGAGCAGTTCTTC
TRBV30	TRBD2	NA	TRBJ2-3	CAWSVGYKFSTSGQITDTQYF	TGTGCCTGGAGTGTAGGGTACAAGTTCTCCACTAGCGGCCAAATCACAGATACGCAGTATTTT
TRBV5-6	TRBD1	NA	TRBJ1-5	CASSRDRGHQPQHF	TGTGCCAGCAGCCGGGACAGGGGGCATCAGCCCCAGCATTTT
TRBV4-1	NA	NA	TRBJ2-3	CASSQDAYSGSTDTQYF	TGCGCCAGCAGCCAAGATGCCTATAGCGGTTCCACAGATACGCAGTATTTT
TRBV5-3	NA	NA	TRBJ1-4	CARSLSQGRKLFF	TGTGCCAGAAGCTTGTCCCAGGGGCGGAAACTGTTTTTT
TRBV5-6	TRBD2	once	TRBJ2-7	CASTLVAGPGYIYEQYF	TGTGCCAGCACCCTGGTAGCGGGCCCCGGTTATATTTACGAGCAGTACTTC
TRBV13	TRBD1	few	TRBJ2-7	CASSLRDRVNEQYF	TGTGCCAGCAGCTTACGGGACAGGGTAAACGAGCAGTACTTC
TRBV11-2	NA	NA	TRBJ2-2	CASSLRLDGELFF	TGTGCCAGCAGCTTAAGACTGGACGGGGAGCTGTTTTTT
TRBV5-1	NA	NA	TRBJ1-3	CASRDSGNTIYF	TGCGCCAGCCGGGATTCTGGAAACACCATATATTTT
TRBV9	TRBD1	NA	TRBJ2-2	CASSVQTGGTGELFF	TGTGCCAGCAGCGTTCAGACAGGGGGCACCGGGGAGCTGTTTTTT
TRBV5-1	NA	few	TRBJ2-7	CASSLDATTYEQYF	TGCGCCAGCAGCTTGGATGCAACAACCTACGAGCAGTACTTC
TRBV5-4	TRBD2	NA	TRBJ2-1	CASSRGIAGGNEQFF	TGTGCCAGCAGCAGGGGGATAGCGGGAGGTAATGAGCAGTTCTTC
TRBV2	NA	NA	TRBJ2-7	CASSEGVYYEQYF	TGTGCCAGCAGTGAAGGAGTATACTACGAGCAGTACTTC
TRBV10-3	NA	NA	TRBJ1-1	CAISDRALNTEAFF	TGTGCCATCAGTGACAGAGCGCTTAACACTGAAGCTTTCTTT
TRBV25-1	NA	NA	TRBJ2-5	CASSGQQETQYF	TGTGCCAGCAGTGGCCAGCAAGAGACCCAGTACTTC
TRBV5-1	TRBD1	NA	TRBJ1-4	CASSLVLAGGEKLFF	TGCGCCAGCAGCTTGGTTCTGGCAGGGGGTGAAAAACTGTTTTTT
TRBV11-2	NA	NA	TRBJ2-2	CASSTIQGTGELFF	TGTGCCAGCAGCACCATTCAGGGGACCGGGGAGCTGTTTTTT
TRBV11-1	TRBD1	once	TRBJ1-2	CASSQDRVNYGYTF	TGTGCCAGCAGCCAAGACAGGGTTAACTATGGCTACACCTTC
TRBV27	TRBD1	NA	TRBJ2-2	CASSSAGTGGTTGELFF	TGTGCCAGCAGTTCGGCCGGGACAGGCGGAACCACCGGGGAGCTGTTTTTT
TRBV19	NA	NA	TRBJ1-1	CASSLAPTGLNTEAFF	TGTGCCAGTAGTCTTGCCCCGACAGGTCTGAACACTGAAGCTTTCTTT
TRBV7-7	NA	NA	TRBJ2-7	CASSFHSSGEQYF	TGTGCCAGCAGCTTTCACTCTTCTGGCGAGCAGTACTTC
TRBV24-1	TRBD1	NA	TRBJ2-5	CATSEGQGDRETQYF	TGTGCCACCAGTGAGGGACAGGGGGATCGAGAGACCCAGTACTTC
TRBV28	TRBD1	NA	TRBJ1-2	CATTPPGGYGYTF	TGTGCCACAACGCCTCCAGGGGGCTATGGCTACACCTTC
TRBV5-4	TRBD2	once	TRBJ2-5	CASSLVFGGGPQETQYF	TGTGCCAGCAGCTTGGTGTTCGGGGGAGGGCCGCAAGAGACCCAGTACTTC
TRBV14	NA	once	TRBJ1-6	CASSPLEGGNSPLHF	TGTGCCAGCAGCCCATTGGAGGGTGGTAATTCACCCCTCCACTTT